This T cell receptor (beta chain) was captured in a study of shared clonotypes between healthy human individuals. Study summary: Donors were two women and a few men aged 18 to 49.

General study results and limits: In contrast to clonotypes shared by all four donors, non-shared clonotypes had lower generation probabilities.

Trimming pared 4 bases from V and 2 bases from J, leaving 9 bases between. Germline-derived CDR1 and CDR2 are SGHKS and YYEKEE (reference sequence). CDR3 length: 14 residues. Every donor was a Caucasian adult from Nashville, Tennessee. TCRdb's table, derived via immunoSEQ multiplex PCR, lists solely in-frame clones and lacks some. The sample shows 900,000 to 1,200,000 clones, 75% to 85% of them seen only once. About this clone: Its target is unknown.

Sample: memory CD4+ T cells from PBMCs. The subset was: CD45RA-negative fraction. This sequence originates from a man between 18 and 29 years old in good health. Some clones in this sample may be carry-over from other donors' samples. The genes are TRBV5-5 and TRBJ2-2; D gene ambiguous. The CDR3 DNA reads TGTGCCAGCAGCCCGGACGGTAACACCGGGGAGCTGTTTTTT. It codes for CASSPDGNTGELFF.